The T cell receptor (beta chain) under discussion was sequenced for a study of blood T cell repertoires in COVID-19 (dated by TCRdb to about 2020). Broadly, across the study: Samples covering the acute and convalescent phases of COVID-19 were provided by collaborators in the United States, Italy and Spain. The material from the prospective study consisted of cDNA or gDNA derived from T cells, B-cell-depleted T cells, or PBMCs. Subjects who had been exposed to COVID-19, were actively infected with it, or had recovered from it provided the deeply sampled blood TCRbeta repertoires that made up the dataset. The repertoires were released in a freely available public database intended as a resource for research on the immune response to SARS-CoV-2. Samples were obtained from the ongoing ImmuneRACE study (first 160 participants) and from 1,254 subjects provided by 6 global collaborators. The sample metadata nearly always contained a de-identified subject ID, COVID-19 status, age in years and sex. Where available, HLA class I and class II types were taken from metadata supplied by the sample provider and were not determined by assay-based typing.

The immunoSEQ Assay, a bias-controlled multiplex PCR, was used to amplify TCRbeta CDR3 regions from genomic DNA. Concerning the study's data processing: Within the assay, amplification of reference gene primers was used to estimate how many nucleated cells each sample contained. Sequence reads were collapsed and filtered to measure the absolute abundance of every unique TCRbeta CDR3 rearrangement. For each sample, productive Simpson clonality was calculated as the square root of Simpson's diversity index across productive rearrangements. TCRdb stores this immuneACCESS table with in-frame sequences only. Part of the clones is absent; in the studies checked, under half of the shortfall reflects unresolved V genes, and no reason is known for the rest. V, J and clone size derive from that table, while D and trimming were established from the DNA sequence. The sample table lists fewer than 75,000 clones, about nine tenths of them with a count of one. 6.5% to 8.5% of the sample lies in the top ten.

The collaborating institutions used their own protocols to collect whole blood in K2EDTA tubes. For TCRbeta analysis, collaborators shipped samples in one of three forms: frozen whole blood, isolated PBMCs, or DNA extracted from either of those sample types. On the study overall, not on this receptor specifically: The quantity of clinical and demographic metadata differed by source and by participant and was supplied without curation.

Measured from the cysteine to the phenylalanine, the CDR3 is 15 residues long. Only CDR3 DNA remains: 45 bases, in frame from the first base. The CDR1 and CDR2 encoded by the germline V gene are KGHSH and LQKENI. This clone was seen just once. Its antigen has not been determined. A read error may produce the germline difference seen at one junction end. This chain joins TRBV18 to TRBJ1-5; possibly the D gene is TRBD1, per 6 matching bases. The receptor was isolated from a man in his forties or fifties with active COVID-19. Sequencing was performed on peripheral blood. The DNA sequence is given as TGTGCCAGCTCTCCACAACAGGGTAGCAATCAGCCCCAGCATTTT. This translates into CASSPQQGSNQPQHF.